The T cell receptor beta chain described here comes from a study of T cell responses to AZD1222 COVID-19 vaccine. The study, taken as a whole, reports: Sampling captured repertoires only after the peak T cell response. There were vaccine-associated CD4 TCRs across spike, dominant at 160-218 and 743-854. Recipients of AZD1222 seropositive at baseline numbered only 6 or 7.

As for this clone: No antigen is known for it.

V dropped 1 base and J dropped 10 bases, with 8 bases sitting between them. The CDR3 contains 13 residues. Germline V gene sequence: CDR1 LGHDT, CDR2 YNNKEL (reference sequence). Clones were read by immunoSEQ multiplex PCR, and TCRdb kept only the in-frame ones, dropping some. Of more than 100,000 clones listed, roughly 91% were seen once; the top ten hold 3.5% to 4.5%. The clonotype was recovered from an adult in good health. The sequencing used peripheral blood, collected on day 0 of AZD1222 vaccination. The gene calls are TRBV3-1 (or the pseudogene TRBV3-2) and TRBJ1-6; D unclear. The CDR3 DNA follows: TGTGCCAGCAGCCAAGGACCGGGGTCACCCCTCCACTTT. As protein: CASSQGPGSPLHF.